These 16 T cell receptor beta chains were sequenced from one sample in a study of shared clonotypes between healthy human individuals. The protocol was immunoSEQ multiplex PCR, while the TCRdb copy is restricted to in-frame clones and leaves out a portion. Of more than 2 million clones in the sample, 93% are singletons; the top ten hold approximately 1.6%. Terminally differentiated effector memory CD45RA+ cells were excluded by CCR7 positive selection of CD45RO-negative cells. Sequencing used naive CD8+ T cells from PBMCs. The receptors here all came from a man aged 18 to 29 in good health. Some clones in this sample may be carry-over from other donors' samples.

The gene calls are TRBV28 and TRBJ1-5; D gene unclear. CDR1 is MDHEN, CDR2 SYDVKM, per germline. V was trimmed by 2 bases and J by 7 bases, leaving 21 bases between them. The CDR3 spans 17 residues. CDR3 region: CASSLETRGTLKQPQHF. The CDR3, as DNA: TGTGCCAGCAGTTTAGAAACTCGAGGAACCCTTAAACAGCCCCAGCATTTT.

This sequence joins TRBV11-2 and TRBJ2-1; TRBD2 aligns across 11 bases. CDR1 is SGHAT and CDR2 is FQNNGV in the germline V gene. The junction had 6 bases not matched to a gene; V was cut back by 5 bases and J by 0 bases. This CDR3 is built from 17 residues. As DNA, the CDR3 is TGTGCCAGCAGCCCAGGGACTAGCGGAAACTCCTACAATGAGCAGTTCTTC. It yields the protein CASSPGTSGNSYNEQFF.

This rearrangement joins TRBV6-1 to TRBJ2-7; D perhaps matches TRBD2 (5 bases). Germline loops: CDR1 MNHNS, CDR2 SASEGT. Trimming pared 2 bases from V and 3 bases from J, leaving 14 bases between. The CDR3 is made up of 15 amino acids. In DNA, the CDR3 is TGTGCCAGCAGTGAAATCGGTCCGGGGAGCTACGAGCAGTACTTC. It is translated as CASSEIGPGSYEQYF.

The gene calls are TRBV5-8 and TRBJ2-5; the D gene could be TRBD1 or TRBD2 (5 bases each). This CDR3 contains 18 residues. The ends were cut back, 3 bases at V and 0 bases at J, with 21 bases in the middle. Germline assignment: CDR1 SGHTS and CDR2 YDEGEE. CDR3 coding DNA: TGTGCCAGCAGCTATTACCGGGGCCGAATTGGGGACCAAGAGACCCAGTACTTC. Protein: CASSYYRGRIGDQETQYF.

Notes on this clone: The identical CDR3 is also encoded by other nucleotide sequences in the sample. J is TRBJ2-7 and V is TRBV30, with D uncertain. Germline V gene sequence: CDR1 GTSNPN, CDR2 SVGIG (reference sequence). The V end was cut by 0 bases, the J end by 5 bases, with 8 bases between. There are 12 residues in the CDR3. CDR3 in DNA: TGTGCCTGGAGTGTAGGTGGGGACGAGCAGTACTTC. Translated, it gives CAWSVGGDEQYF. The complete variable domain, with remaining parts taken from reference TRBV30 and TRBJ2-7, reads SQTIHQWPATLVQPVGSPLSLECTVEGTSNPNLYWYRQAAGRGLQLLFYSVGIGQISSEVPQNLSASRPQDRQFILSSKKLLLSDSGFYLCAWSVGGDEQYFGPGTRLTVT.

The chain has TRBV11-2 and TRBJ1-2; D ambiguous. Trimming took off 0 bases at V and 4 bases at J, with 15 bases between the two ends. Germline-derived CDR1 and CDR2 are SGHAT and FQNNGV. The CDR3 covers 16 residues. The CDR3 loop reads CASSLDAADSLYGYTF. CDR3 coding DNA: TGTGCCAGCAGCTTAGATGCGGCAGATTCCCTCTATGGCTACACCTTC.

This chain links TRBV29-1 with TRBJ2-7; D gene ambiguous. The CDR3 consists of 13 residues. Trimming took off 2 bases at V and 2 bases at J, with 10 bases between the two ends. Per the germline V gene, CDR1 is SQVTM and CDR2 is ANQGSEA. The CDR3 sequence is CSVEFGTPYEQYF. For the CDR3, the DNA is TGCAGCGTTGAATTTGGAACCCCCTACGAGCAGTACTTC.

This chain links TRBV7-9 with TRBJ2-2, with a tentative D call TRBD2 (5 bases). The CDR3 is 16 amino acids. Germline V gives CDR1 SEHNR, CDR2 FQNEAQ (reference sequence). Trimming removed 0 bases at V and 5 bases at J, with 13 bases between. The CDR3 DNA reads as TGTGCCAGCAGCTTAGCCCCTGGGCCGGGGACCGGGGAGCTGTTTTTT. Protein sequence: CASSLAPGPGTGELFF.

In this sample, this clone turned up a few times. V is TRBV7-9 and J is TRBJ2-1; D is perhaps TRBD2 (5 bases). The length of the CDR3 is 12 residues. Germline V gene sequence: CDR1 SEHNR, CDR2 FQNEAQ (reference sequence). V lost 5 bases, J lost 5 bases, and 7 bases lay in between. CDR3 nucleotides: TGTGCCAGCAGCGGACTGGACAATGAGCAGTTCTTC. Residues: CASSGLDNEQFF.

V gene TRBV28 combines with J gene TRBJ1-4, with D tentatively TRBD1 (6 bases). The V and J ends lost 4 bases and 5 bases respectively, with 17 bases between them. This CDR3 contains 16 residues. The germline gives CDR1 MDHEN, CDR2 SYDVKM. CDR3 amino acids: CASSSQGGGTNEKLFF. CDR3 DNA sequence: TGTGCCAGCAGTTCCCAAGGGGGGGGAACGAATGAAAAACTGTTTTTT.

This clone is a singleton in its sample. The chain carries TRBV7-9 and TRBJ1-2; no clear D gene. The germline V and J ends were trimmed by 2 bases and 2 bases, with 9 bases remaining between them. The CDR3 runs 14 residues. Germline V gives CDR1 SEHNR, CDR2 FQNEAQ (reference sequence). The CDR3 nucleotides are TGTGCCAGCAGCTTACGCGGGGAGAACTATGGCTACACCTTC. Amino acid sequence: CASSLRGENYGYTF.

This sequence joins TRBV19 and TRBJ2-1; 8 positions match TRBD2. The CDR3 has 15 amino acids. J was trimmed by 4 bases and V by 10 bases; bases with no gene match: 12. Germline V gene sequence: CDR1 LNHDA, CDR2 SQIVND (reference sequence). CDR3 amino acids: CATREGTSAYNEQFF. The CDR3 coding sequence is TGTGCCACTCGTGAAGGGACTAGTGCATACAATGAGCAGTTCTTC.

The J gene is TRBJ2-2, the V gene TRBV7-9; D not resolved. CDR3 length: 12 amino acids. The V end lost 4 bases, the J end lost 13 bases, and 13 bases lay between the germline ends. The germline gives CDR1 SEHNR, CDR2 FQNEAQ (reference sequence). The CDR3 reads CASSSLRIGLFF. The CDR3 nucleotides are TGTGCCAGCAGCTCCCTCCGTATCGGGCTGTTTTTT.

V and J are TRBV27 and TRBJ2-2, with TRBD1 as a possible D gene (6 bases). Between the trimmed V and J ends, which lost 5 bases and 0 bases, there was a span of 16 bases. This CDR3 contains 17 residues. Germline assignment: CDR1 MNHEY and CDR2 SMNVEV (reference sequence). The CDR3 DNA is TGTGCCAGCAGTCTCATCCTCGGACAGACGAACACCGGGGAGCTGTTTTTT. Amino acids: CASSLILGQTNTGELFF.

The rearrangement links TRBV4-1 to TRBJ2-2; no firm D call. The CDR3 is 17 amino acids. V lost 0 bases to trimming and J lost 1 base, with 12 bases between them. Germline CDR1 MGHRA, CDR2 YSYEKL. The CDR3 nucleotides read TGCGCCAGCAGCCAAGATTCATTAGGAGAGAACACCGGGGAGCTGTTTTTT. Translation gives CASSQDSLGENTGELFF.

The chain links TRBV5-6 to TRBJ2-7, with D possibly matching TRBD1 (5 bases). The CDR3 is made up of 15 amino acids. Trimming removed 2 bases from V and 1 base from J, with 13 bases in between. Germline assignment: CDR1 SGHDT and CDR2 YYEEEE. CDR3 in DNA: TGTGCCAGCAGCTTAGGGGCAGGGAATTCCTACGAGCAGTACTTC. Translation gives CASSLGAGNSYEQYF.